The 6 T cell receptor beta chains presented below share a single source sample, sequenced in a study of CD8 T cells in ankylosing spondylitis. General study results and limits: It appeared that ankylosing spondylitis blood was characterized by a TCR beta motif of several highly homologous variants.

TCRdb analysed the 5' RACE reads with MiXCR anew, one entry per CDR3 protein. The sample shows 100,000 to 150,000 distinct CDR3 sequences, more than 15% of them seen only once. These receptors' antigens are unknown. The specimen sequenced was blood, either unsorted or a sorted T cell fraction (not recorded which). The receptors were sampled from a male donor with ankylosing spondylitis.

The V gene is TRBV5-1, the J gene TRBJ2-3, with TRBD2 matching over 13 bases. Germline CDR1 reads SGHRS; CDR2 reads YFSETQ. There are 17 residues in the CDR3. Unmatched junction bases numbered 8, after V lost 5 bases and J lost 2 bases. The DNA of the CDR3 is TGCGCCAGCAGGCCACGACTAGCGGGAGGTCTCACAGATACGCAGTATTTT. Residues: CASRPRLAGGLTDTQYF. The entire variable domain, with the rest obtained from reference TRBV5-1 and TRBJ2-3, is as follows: KAGVTQTPRYLIKTRGQQVTLSCSPISGHRSVSWYQQTPGQGLQFLFEYFSETQRNKGNFPGRFSGRQFSNSRSEMNVSTLELGDSALYLCASRPRLAGGLTDTQYFGPGTRLTVL.

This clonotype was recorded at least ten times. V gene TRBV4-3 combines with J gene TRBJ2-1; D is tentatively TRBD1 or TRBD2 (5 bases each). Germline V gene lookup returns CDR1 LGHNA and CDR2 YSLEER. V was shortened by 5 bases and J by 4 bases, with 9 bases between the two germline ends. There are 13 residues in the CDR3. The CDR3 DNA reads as TGCGCCAGCAGCTTGGGGGTTTACAATGAGCAGTTCTTC. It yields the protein CASSLGVYNEQFF.

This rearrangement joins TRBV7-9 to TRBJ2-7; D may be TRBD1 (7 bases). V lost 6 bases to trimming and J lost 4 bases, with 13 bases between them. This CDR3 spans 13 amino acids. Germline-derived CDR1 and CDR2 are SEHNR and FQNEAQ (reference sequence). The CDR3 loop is CASSLTGRYEQYF. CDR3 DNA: TGTGCCAGCAGTCTGACAGGGAGGTACGAGCAGTACTTC.

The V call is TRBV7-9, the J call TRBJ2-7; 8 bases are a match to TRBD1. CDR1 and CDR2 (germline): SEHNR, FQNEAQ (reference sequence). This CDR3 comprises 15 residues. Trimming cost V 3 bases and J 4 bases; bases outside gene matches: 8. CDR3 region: CASSLVPGGDYEQYF. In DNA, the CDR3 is TGTGCCAGCAGCTTGGTGCCAGGGGGCGATTACGAGCAGTACTTC.

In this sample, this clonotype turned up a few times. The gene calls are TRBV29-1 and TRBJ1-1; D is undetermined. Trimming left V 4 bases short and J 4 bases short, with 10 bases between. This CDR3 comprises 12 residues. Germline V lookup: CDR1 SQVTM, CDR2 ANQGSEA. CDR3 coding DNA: TGCAGCGTTGGGGTGGGAACCACTGAAGCTTTCTTT. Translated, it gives CSVGVGTTEAFF.

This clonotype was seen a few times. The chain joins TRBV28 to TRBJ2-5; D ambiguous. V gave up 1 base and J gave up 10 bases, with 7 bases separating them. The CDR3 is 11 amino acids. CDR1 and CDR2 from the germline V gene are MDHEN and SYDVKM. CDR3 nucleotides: TGTGCCAGCAGTTTATATTTCCTCCAGTACTTC. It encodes CASSLYFLQYF.